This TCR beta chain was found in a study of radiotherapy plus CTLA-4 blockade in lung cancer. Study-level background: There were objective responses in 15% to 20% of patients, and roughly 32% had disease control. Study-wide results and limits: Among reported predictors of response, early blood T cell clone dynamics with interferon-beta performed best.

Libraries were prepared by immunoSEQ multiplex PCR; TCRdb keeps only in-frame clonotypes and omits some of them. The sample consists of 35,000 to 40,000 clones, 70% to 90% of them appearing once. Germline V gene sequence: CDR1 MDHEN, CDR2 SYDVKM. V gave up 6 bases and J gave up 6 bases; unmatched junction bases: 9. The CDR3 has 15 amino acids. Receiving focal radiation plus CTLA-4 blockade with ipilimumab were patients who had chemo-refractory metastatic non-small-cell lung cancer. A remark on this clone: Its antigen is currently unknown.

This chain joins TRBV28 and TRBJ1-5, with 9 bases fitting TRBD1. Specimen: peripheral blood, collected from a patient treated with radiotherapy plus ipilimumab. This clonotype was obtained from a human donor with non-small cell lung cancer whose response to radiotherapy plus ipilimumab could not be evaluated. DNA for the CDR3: TGTGCCAGCAGACCCGGGACAGGGAACGTTCAGCCCCAGCATTTT. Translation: CASRPGTGNVQPQHF.